The present TCR beta chain was sequenced within a study of blood T cell repertoires in COVID-19. Study-wide context: From T cells, B-cell-depleted T cells, or PBMCs came the material, which was cDNA or gDNA.

The participants were between about 18 and 90 years old and came from 24 US areas. Which cohort a participant joined came from the clinical history participants gave. The CDR3 is 14 amino acids. The V end was cut by 5 bases, the J end by 1 base, with 11 bases between. The germline gives CDR1 LNHDA, CDR2 SQIVND (reference sequence). Original processing methods: The authors estimated nucleated cell counts from reference gene primer amplification. TCRdb's table, derived via immunoSEQ multiplex PCR, lists solely in-frame clones and lacks some. That table gives V, J and clone size, and the DNA gave D and trimming. Of about 350,000 clones in the sample, 88% are singletons; the top ten hold just over 1%.

This clonotype was obtained from a woman aged 25-40 years who had been exposed to COVID-19. Material: PBMCs or T cells enriched from blood (not recorded which). The rearrangement links TRBV19 to TRBJ1-1; the D gene is possibly TRBD1 (6 bases). CDR3 bases: TGTGCCAGTAGTCTCGACAGGAGGAACACTGAAGCTTTCTTT. It encodes CASSLDRRNTEAFF. Complete variable domain (other parts from reference TRBV19 and TRBJ1-1): DGGITQSPKYLFRKEGQNVTLSCEQNLNHDAMYWYRQDPGQGLRLIYYSQIVNDFQKGDIAEGYSVSREKKESFPLTVTSAQKNPTAFYLCASSLDRRNTEAFFGQGTRLTVV.